The rows below give T cell receptor beta chains drawn from one sample of a study of T cells after yellow fever vaccination. In TCRdb, the 5' RACE reads were re-called with MiXCR into one record per CDR3 protein. The sample shows a few hundred thousand distinct CDR3 sequences, 15% to 20% of them seen only once. The sample here was PBMCs, taken 15 days after the yellow fever booster vaccination. The receptors were gathered from a man aged 30-40 years who received the YFV17D yellow fever vaccine. Each CDR3 is given with its conserved first and last residue. Fields, in order: CDR3 length, V gene, D gene, J gene, clone size, CDR3 protein, CDR3 DNA. The D gene is left open where the match is weak. Size values are once, few and many counts, or a class for expanded clones, and some rows have none.

len: 16
v_gene: TRBV18
d_gene: -
j_gene: TRBJ2-2
abundance: once
CDR3aa: CASSPPDRANTGELFF
CDR3nt: TGTGCCAGCTCACCACCGGATAGGGCGAACACCGGGGAGCTGTTTTTT

len: 10
v_gene: TRBV20-1
d_gene: -
j_gene: TRBJ2-4
abundance: -
CDR3aa: CSANGNIQYF
CDR3nt: TGCAGTGCTAATGGAAACATTCAGTACTTC

len: 13
v_gene: TRBV20-1
d_gene: -
j_gene: TRBJ2-2
abundance: few
CDR3aa: CSARPPGTGELFF
CDR3nt: TGCAGTGCTAGACCTCCAGGGACCGGGGAGCTGTTTTTT

len: 13
v_gene: TRBV27
d_gene: -
j_gene: TRBJ2-3
abundance: -
CDR3aa: CATATSAPDTQYF
CDR3nt: TGTGCCACGGCCACGTCGGCTCCAGATACGCAGTATTTT

len: 15
v_gene: TRBV3-1
d_gene: TRBD2
j_gene: TRBJ2-7
abundance: few
CDR3aa: CASSLTSGRAGEQYF
CDR3nt: TGTGCCAGCAGCCTGACTAGCGGGAGGGCCGGCGAGCAGTACTTC

len: 15
v_gene: TRBV7-2
d_gene: TRBD1
j_gene: TRBJ2-1
abundance: -
CDR3aa: CASSLETGLGREQFF
CDR3nt: TGTGCCAGCAGCTTAGAGACAGGGTTAGGGCGGGAGCAGTTCTTC

len: 15
v_gene: TRBV25-1
d_gene: -
j_gene: TRBJ2-2
abundance: -
CDR3aa: CASSRPGQTTGELFF
CDR3nt: TGTGCCAGCAGCCGACCGGGGCAGACCACCGGGGAGCTGTTTTTT

len: 13
v_gene: TRBV20-1
d_gene: -
j_gene: TRBJ2-5
abundance: -
CDR3aa: CSASSQGRETQYF
CDR3nt: TGCAGTGCGTCCTCCCAGGGGAGAGAGACCCAGTACTTC

len: 13
v_gene: TRBV18
d_gene: -
j_gene: TRBJ2-5
abundance: -
CDR3aa: CASSPPIRETQYF
CDR3nt: TGTGCCAGCTCACCACCGATTAGAGAGACCCAGTACTTC

len: 14
v_gene: TRBV29-1
d_gene: TRBD1
j_gene: TRBJ2-7
abundance: few
CDR3aa: CSVEGDRGSYEQYF
CDR3nt: TGCAGCGTTGAAGGGGACAGGGGCTCCTACGAGCAGTACTTC

len: 16
v_gene: TRBV20-1
d_gene: TRBD2
j_gene: TRBJ2-5
abundance: -
CDR3aa: CSARDGRAGIQETQYF
CDR3nt: TGCAGTGCTAGAGATGGGAGAGCGGGGATTCAAGAGACCCAGTACTTC

len: 15
v_gene: TRBV5-4
d_gene: TRBD2
j_gene: TRBJ2-1
abundance: -
CDR3aa: CASSLRGLAGHEQFF
CDR3nt: TGTGCCAGCAGCTTACGTGGCCTAGCGGGACATGAGCAGTTCTTC

len: 12
v_gene: TRBV5-1
d_gene: -
j_gene: TRBJ2-5
abundance: few
CDR3aa: CASSPGAETQYF
CDR3nt: TGCGCCAGCAGCCCGGGGGCGGAGACCCAGTACTTC

len: 13
v_gene: TRBV3-1
d_gene: -
j_gene: TRBJ1-5
abundance: many
CDR3aa: CASSLWTDQPQHF
CDR3nt: TGTGCCAGCAGCCTTTGGACAGATCAGCCCCAGCATTTT

len: 15
v_gene: TRBV6-1
d_gene: -
j_gene: TRBJ1-2
abundance: few
CDR3aa: CASRPDRRANYGYTF
CDR3nt: TGTGCCAGCAGACCAGACAGGAGAGCTAACTATGGCTACACCTTC

len: 15
v_gene: TRBV18
d_gene: -
j_gene: TRBJ2-1
abundance: -
CDR3aa: CASSPMVGRYNEQFF
CDR3nt: TGTGCCAGCTCACCAATGGTGGGGCGTTACAATGAGCAGTTCTTC

len: 16
v_gene: TRBV6-1
d_gene: -
j_gene: TRBJ2-2
abundance: -
CDR3aa: CASSQLGGKHTGELFF
CDR3nt: TGTGCCAGCAGTCAACTAGGCGGGAAGCACACCGGGGAGCTGTTTTTT

len: 18
v_gene: TRBV4-2
d_gene: TRBD2
j_gene: TRBJ2-2
abundance: -
CDR3aa: CASSPQWTGTSSTGELFF
CDR3nt: TGTGCCAGCAGCCCGCAATGGACCGGGACTAGCTCAACCGGGGAGCTGTTTTTT

len: 16
v_gene: TRBV28
d_gene: -
j_gene: TRBJ2-2
abundance: -
CDR3aa: CASRKRTAGDTGELFF
CDR3nt: TGTGCCAGCAGGAAAAGGACAGCCGGGGACACCGGGGAGCTGTTTTTT

len: 13
v_gene: TRBV7-2
d_gene: TRBD1
j_gene: TRBJ1-2
abundance: -
CDR3aa: CASSRAGGWGYTF
CDR3nt: TGTGCCAGCAGCAGGGCAGGGGGATGGGGCTACACCTTC

len: 13
v_gene: TRBV28
d_gene: -
j_gene: TRBJ1-2
abundance: many
CDR3aa: CASSIPANYGYTF
CDR3nt: TGTGCCAGCAGCATTCCCGCTAACTATGGCTACACCTTC

len: 14
v_gene: TRBV5-1
d_gene: -
j_gene: TRBJ2-7
abundance: many
CDR3aa: CASCPTGSSYEQYF
CDR3nt: TGCGCCAGCTGCCCCACGGGGAGCTCCTACGAGCAGTACTTC

len: 14
v_gene: TRBV20-1
d_gene: TRBD2
j_gene: TRBJ2-3
abundance: -
CDR3aa: CSLNSGRETDTQYF
CDR3nt: TGCAGCCTCAATAGCGGGAGAGAAACAGATACGCAGTATTTT

len: 18
v_gene: TRBV9
d_gene: TRBD2
j_gene: TRBJ2-2
abundance: -
CDR3aa: CASSVASSGRAGTGELFF
CDR3nt: TGTGCCAGCAGCGTAGCTAGTAGCGGGAGGGCCGGAACCGGGGAGCTGTTTTTT

len: 14
v_gene: TRBV28
d_gene: -
j_gene: TRBJ2-7
abundance: few
CDR3aa: CASSLFGLSYEQYF
CDR3nt: TGTGCCAGCAGTTTATTTGGACTCTCATACGAGCAGTACTTC

len: 16
v_gene: TRBV20-1
d_gene: -
j_gene: TRBJ2-1
abundance: few
CDR3aa: CSARATPRATINEQFF
CDR3nt: TGCAGTGCTAGAGCGACACCCAGGGCTACTATCAATGAGCAGTTCTTC

len: 17
v_gene: TRBV14
d_gene: TRBD2
j_gene: TRBJ2-1
abundance: few
CDR3aa: CASSPEAGRSPNNEQFF
CDR3nt: TGTGCCAGCAGCCCAGAAGCGGGGAGGTCCCCCAACAATGAGCAGTTCTTC

len: 14
v_gene: TRBV10-2
d_gene: TRBD2
j_gene: TRBJ2-7
abundance: few
CDR3aa: CASRAGTSGYEQYF
CDR3nt: TGCGCCAGCAGGGCCGGGACTAGCGGTTACGAGCAGTACTTC

len: 15
v_gene: TRBV5-1
d_gene: -
j_gene: TRBJ1-6
abundance: many
CDR3aa: CASSLESGGNSPLHF
CDR3nt: TGCGCCAGCAGCTTGGAATCGGGGGGCAATTCACCCCTCCACTTT

len: 12
v_gene: TRBV7-9
d_gene: -
j_gene: TRBJ2-1
abundance: few
CDR3aa: CASSPPDGSSFF
CDR3nt: TGTGCCAGCAGCCCCCCCGACGGGTCTTCGTTCTTC

len: 14
v_gene: TRBV27
d_gene: TRBD1
j_gene: TRBJ2-1
abundance: -
CDR3aa: CASSSRDRGPRQFF
CDR3nt: TGTGCCAGCAGTTCCCGGGACAGGGGACCGAGGCAGTTCTTC

len: 14
v_gene: TRBV12-3/TRBV12-4
d_gene: -
j_gene: TRBJ2-7
abundance: -
CDR3aa: CASSTRKGLYEQYF
CDR3nt: TGTGCCAGCAGTACCCGGAAAGGTCTATACGAGCAGTACTTC

len: 19
v_gene: TRBV11-1
d_gene: TRBD2
j_gene: TRBJ2-2
abundance: few
CDR3aa: CASSPNPGLAGLYTGELFF
CDR3nt: TGTGCCAGCAGCCCAAACCCGGGACTAGCGGGACTGTATACCGGGGAGCTGTTTTTT

len: 15
v_gene: TRBV10-2
d_gene: TRBD2
j_gene: TRBJ2-2
abundance: -
CDR3aa: CASRGSGGNTGELFF
CDR3nt: TGCGCCAGCAGGGGGAGCGGGGGGAACACCGGGGAGCTGTTTTTT

len: 16
v_gene: TRBV7-3
d_gene: TRBD2
j_gene: TRBJ2-1
abundance: -
CDR3aa: CASSLSRTSGTNEQFF
CDR3nt: TGTGCCAGCAGCTTAAGTCGGACTAGCGGGACTAATGAGCAGTTCTTC

len: 16
v_gene: TRBV7-9
d_gene: TRBD2
j_gene: TRBJ2-6
abundance: -
CDR3aa: CASSLAVGGRANVLTF
CDR3nt: TGTGCCAGCAGCTTAGCAGTGGGAGGGAGGGCCAACGTCCTGACTTTC